Each of the 10 T cell receptor beta chains below was sequenced from the same sample in a study of control samples from healthy donors and cancer patients. Only in-frame clones appear in the TCRdb table, and some are missing; sequencing was by immunoSEQ multiplex PCR. The table shows about 71,000 clones, with around 92% occurring only once. Sequencing was carried out using PBMCs. The origin of the receptors is a man between 60 and 75 years old with lung cancer.

CDR3 protein: CASSESDGVAETQYF. For the CDR3, the DNA is TGCGCCAGCAGTGAGTCTGACGGGGTGGCCGAGACCCAGTACTTC. The rearrangement joins TRBV10-1 to TRBJ2-5; maybe TRBD2 (5 bases). The V end lost 0 bases, the J end lost 5 bases, and 13 bases lay between the germline ends. Germline V gene sequence: CDR1 WNHNN, CDR2 SYGVQD (reference sequence). The CDR3 runs 15 residues.

CDR3 in amino acids: CASKRAPQGFGELFF. CDR3 nucleotides: TGTGCCAGTAAAAGGGCCCCACAGGGATTTGGGGAGCTGTTTTTT. V is TRBV19 and J is TRBJ2-2; weak D call: TRBD1 (6 bases). V shed 7 bases and J shed 8 bases, with 20 bases lying between them. Germline assignment: CDR1 LNHDA and CDR2 SQIVND (reference sequence). The CDR3 runs to 15 residues.

The V gene is TRBV27, the J gene TRBJ1-5, with D hard to call. Trimming removed 2 bases at V and 0 bases at J, with 2 bases between. CDR1 and CDR2 (germline): MNHEY, SMNVEV (reference sequence). There are 13 residues in the CDR3. The CDR3 DNA is TGTGCCAGCAGTTTAAGTAGCAATCAGCCCCAGCATTTT. Encoded protein: CASSLSSNQPQHF.

The CDR3 sequence is CASSPPDQPGEQYV. The CDR3 nucleotides are TGTGCCAGCAGCCCCCCGGACCAACCGGGGGAGCAGTACGTC. The gene calls are TRBV11-3 and TRBJ2-7; tentative D call: TRBD2 (5 bases). The germline V and J ends were trimmed by 5 bases and 7 bases, with 18 bases remaining between them. The CDR3 has 14 amino acids. Germline V gives CDR1 SGHNT, CDR2 YENEEA.

V is TRBV11-1 and J is TRBJ2-1; the match to TRBD2 covers 9 bases. The CDR3 contains 15 residues. Germline-derived CDR1 and CDR2 are SGHAT and FQDESV (reference sequence). V lost 2 bases to trimming and J lost 9 bases; unmatched junction nucleotides: 8. The CDR3 here is CASSLRRGGAGEQFF. The CDR3 nucleotides are TGTGCCAGCAGCTTAAGGCGCGGGGGGGCCGGTGAGCAGTTCTTC.

The gene calls are TRBV11-2 and TRBJ1-3; the match to TRBD1 covers 7 bases. Germline trimming cut 3 bases from V and 0 bases from J; bases unmatched to any gene: 8. Germline V CDR1 and CDR2: SGHAT, FQNNGV. The length of the CDR3 is 17 residues. This chain's CDR3 is CASSLAGTASSGNTIYF. CDR3 nucleotides: TGTGCCAGCAGCTTGGCCGGGACAGCGAGCTCTGGAAACACCATATATTTT.

The chain carries TRBV10-2 and TRBJ1-1; unclear D gene. V was shortened by 5 bases and J by 0 bases, with 1 base between the two germline ends. The CDR3 has 11 residues. CDR1 and CDR2 (germline): WSHSY, SAAADI. The CDR3 here is CASSLNTEAFF. CDR3 DNA sequence: TGCGCCAGCAGTTTGAACACTGAAGCTTTCTTT.

The chain combines TRBV7-9 with TRBJ2-2, with D maybe TRBD2 (5 bases). V was cut by 5 bases and J by 7 bases, with 11 bases left in between. This CDR3 spans 13 amino acids. Germline CDR1 SEHNR, CDR2 FQNEAQ (reference sequence). CDR3: CASSHREGGELFF. The CDR3 DNA reads TGTGCCAGCAGCCACCGAGAGGGCGGGGAGCTGTTTTTT.

On this clone itself: A junction end diverges from the germline sequence, so it may reflect a read error. This sequence joins TRBV3-1 (or the pseudogene TRBV3-2) and TRBJ2-5; 9 nucleotides align to TRBD2. Germline V gene lookup returns CDR1 LGHDT and CDR2 YNNKEL (reference sequence). The CDR3 is 15 residues long. The CDR3 sequence: CASSQDPNSGGPPHF. CDR3 in DNA: TGTGCCAGCAGCCAAGATCCTAATAGCGGGGGCCCCCCGCACTTC.

For the CDR3, the DNA is TGCGCCAGCAGCTCGCAGGGGGCGGACGTCGCCGGGGAGCTGTTTTTT. Protein product: CASSSQGADVAGELFF. V usage is TRBV5-1 and J usage is TRBJ2-2, with TRBD1 matching 8 bases. Per germline, CDR1 SGHRS and CDR2 YFSETQ. This CDR3 region has 16 residues. Trimming at V came to 3 bases and at J to 6 bases, leaving 10 bases not matched to a gene.